Below are 24 T cell receptor beta chains sequenced from a single sample in a study of T cells after yellow fever vaccination (dated by TCRdb to about 2019). Preparation of the library involved 5' RACE. Sequencing instrument: Illumina HiSeq 2500. TCRdb reran the public reads through fastp at Q25 and MiXCR, keeping productive beta chains. Rows are unified per CDR3 protein, each entry keeping the most common DNA and genes. The sample contains around 68,000 distinct CDR3 sequences, about 7.3% of them found a single time. The biggest ten clones account for about 27% of the sample. The treatment or condition label here, explained by the study, means: live attenuated yellow fever vaccine strain. Sequenced material: CD8+ T cells sorted from PBMCs, taken more than 8 days after the first yellow fever vaccination. These receptor sequences come from a man between 18 and 29 years old who received the YFV17D yellow fever vaccine.

This clonotype was detected many times. For the CDR3, the DNA is TGCGCCAGCAGAACCCCCGGGGCGAACACCGGGGAGCTGTTTTTT. It specifies CASRTPGANTGELFF. This rearrangement joins TRBV10-2 to TRBJ2-2; a weak D match, TRBD2 (5 bases). V lost 6 bases to trimming and J lost 0 bases, with 11 bases between them. This CDR3 comprises 15 residues. The germline gives CDR1 WSHSY, CDR2 SAAADI.

This clonotype was observed a handful of times. V is TRBV4-2 and J is TRBJ2-2; 9 nucleotides align to TRBD2. Germline V lookup: CDR1 LGHNA, CDR2 YNFKEQ. J gave up 8 bases and V 4 bases, and 17 bases lay outside the gene matches. This CDR3 is built from 18 residues. CDR3 residues: CASSPEGASGDTEGELFF. CDR3 DNA: TGTGCCAGCAGCCCCGAAGGCGCTAGCGGGGATACCGAGGGGGAGCTGTTTTTT.

This clonotype was seen at least ten times. This chain links TRBV7-9 with TRBJ2-7; tentative D call: TRBD1 (6 bases). Germline CDR1 reads SEHNR; CDR2 reads FQNEAQ (reference sequence). V was trimmed by 4 bases and J by 2 bases, leaving 9 bases between them. The CDR3 sequence is 13 residues long. CDR3 coding DNA: TGTGCCAGCAGCTCCCGGGACACCTACGAGCAGTACGTC. This gives the protein CASSSRDTYEQYV.

This clonotype was seen a handful of times. This chain links TRBV19 with TRBJ1-1; the D is unclear. V gave up 1 base and J gave up 4 bases, with 4 bases separating them. The CDR3 loop spans 12 amino acids. Germline V lookup: CDR1 LNHDA, CDR2 SQIVND (reference sequence). The CDR3 DNA is TGTGCCAGTAGTATAGGACGCACTGAAGCTTTCTTT. Translated: CASSIGRTEAFF. Variable domain in full (rest from reference TRBV19 and TRBJ1-1): DGGITQSPKYLFRKEGQNVTLSCEQNLNHDAMYWYRQDPGQGLRLIYYSQIVNDFQKGDIAEGYSVSREKKESFPLTVTSAQKNPTAFYLCASSIGRTEAFFGQGTRLTVV.

This clonotype was detected many times. The chain joins TRBV28 to TRBJ1-5; TRBD1 matches 10 bases. Germline trimming cut 4 bases from V and 4 bases from J; bases unmatched to any gene: 4. CDR1 MDHEN and CDR2 SYDVKM come from the germline V gene. This CDR3 has 15 amino acids. The CDR3 loop is CASSSGTGANQPQHF. CDR3 coding DNA: TGTGCCAGCAGTTCTGGGACAGGGGCGAATCAGCCCCAGCATTTT.

This clonotype has a count of ten or more. CDR3 nucleotide sequence: TGTGCCAGCAGTGAGGGCGGCTACGAGCAGTACGTC. Residues: CASSEGGYEQYV. This chain uses TRBV2 with TRBJ2-7; no firm D call. V lost 3 bases and J lost 3, with 6 bases in between. The germline CDR1 and CDR2 sequences are SNHLY and FYNNEI. The CDR3 spans 12 residues.

The chain uses TRBV6-5 and TRBJ1-1, with no clear D. The CDR3 is made up of 15 amino acids. CDR1 is MNHEY and CDR2 is SVGAGI in the germline V gene. V shed 5 bases and J shed 0 bases, with 13 bases lying between them. The chain's CDR3 is CASSPYPEVNTEAFF. In DNA form, the CDR3 reads TGTGCCAGCAGTCCCTATCCGGAGGTGAACACTGAAGCTTTCTTT.

Many counts were recorded for this clonotype. The CDR3 sequence: CASSLGDGQPQHF. CDR3 in DNA: TGTGCCAGCAGTTTAGGAGACGGTCAGCCCCAGCATTTT. The chain is built from TRBV12-3 or TRBV12-4 and TRBJ1-5; D is unclear. The CDR3 spans 13 residues. Trimming took 1 base from V and 6 from J, leaving 7 bases between them.

This clonotype was counted many times. J is TRBJ2-1 and V is TRBV3-1, with 7 bases identical to TRBD2. Germline CDR1 is LGHDT and CDR2 is YNNKEL (reference sequence). CDR3 length equals 17 residues. V dropped 5 bases and J dropped 0; count of bases not matched to a gene: 10. The CDR3 reads CASSSRDYSSSYNEQFF. Here the CDR3 DNA reads TGTGCCAGCAGCTCCCGGGACTACTCGAGCTCCTACAATGAGCAGTTCTTC.

This clonotype has at least ten counts. This sequence joins TRBV7-9 and TRBJ1-2; the D is unclear. V shed 4 bases and J shed 0 bases, with 15 bases lying between them. The germline gives CDR1 SEHNR, CDR2 FQNEAQ (reference sequence). This CDR3 region has 16 residues. The CDR3 is CASSSREGLANYGYTF. As DNA, the CDR3 is TGTGCCAGCAGCTCGAGAGAAGGGTTAGCTAACTATGGCTACACCTTC.

The gene calls are TRBV6-5 and TRBJ2-2; TRBD2 agrees at 8 bases. J lost 5 bases, V lost 9 bases, and 5 bases had no gene match. The CDR3 loop spans 13 amino acids. Germline V lookup: CDR1 MNHEY, CDR2 SVGAGI. This CDR3 is CARIGGGTGELFF. The CDR3 DNA follows: TGTGCCAGGATCGGGGGGGGGACCGGGGAGCTGTTTTTT.

This clonotype was detected many times. The chain combines TRBV2 with TRBJ2-5, with D possibly TRBD2 on 6 matching bases. The CDR3 consists of 14 residues. Germline V gene data show CDR1 as SNHLY and CDR2 as FYNNEI. V lost 6 bases and J lost 0, with 11 bases in between. CDR3 residues: CASRDRGYQETQYF. For the CDR3, the DNA is TGTGCCAGCAGGGACCGGGGGTACCAAGAGACCCAGTACTTC.

This clonotype was counted many times. This sequence joins TRBV4-3 and TRBJ2-1; 13 bases map to TRBD2. Germline CDR1 reads LGHNA; CDR2 reads YSLEER. J gave up 5 bases and V 6 bases, and 4 bases lay outside the gene matches. This CDR3 is 15 amino acids long. CDR3 bases: TGCGCCAGCAGTCGACTAGCGGGGGGCAACAATGAGCAGTTCTTC. It translates to CASSRLAGGNNEQFF.

The J gene is TRBJ2-7, the V gene TRBV7-9; 7 positions agree with TRBD1. Germline CDR1 is SEHNR and CDR2 is FQNEAQ (reference sequence). Unmatched junction bases numbered 1, after V lost 5 bases and J lost 3 bases. The CDR3 runs 12 residues. The CDR3 here is CASSRQGYEQYV. CDR3 nucleotides: TGTGCCAGCAGCCGACAGGGCTACGAGCAGTACGTC.

This clonotype was counted ten times or more. The rearrangement uses TRBV7-2 and TRBJ2-3; no clear D gene. CDR1 SGHTA and CDR2 FQGNSA come from the germline V gene. Deletions cut 5 bases from V and 2 bases from J, with 11 bases between. This CDR3 has 14 residues. CDR3 sequence reads: CASSPDANTDTQYF. In DNA, the CDR3 is TGTGCCAGCAGCCCCGACGCGAACACAGATACGCAGTATTTT.

This clonotype was detected ten times or more. The V gene is TRBV24-1, the J gene TRBJ2-3; 7 nucleotides align to TRBD2. Germline-derived CDR1 and CDR2 are KGHDR and SFDVKD. This CDR3 comprises 14 residues. Unmatched junction bases numbered 4, after V lost 6 bases and J lost 2 bases. In DNA form, the CDR3 reads TGTGCCACCAGTAGCGGGGACCCCACAGATACGCAGTATTTT. Translation: CATSSGDPTDTQYF.

This clonotype was observed a few times. The chain carries TRBV5-1 and TRBJ2-2; D gene uncertain. Trimming took off 1 base at V and 7 bases at J, with 11 bases between the two ends. Germline lookup yields CDR1 SGHRS and CDR2 YFSETQ. CDR3 length equals 14 residues. The CDR3 protein is CASSLYRFGGELFF. The CDR3 region has the DNA TGCGCCAGCAGCTTGTACCGATTCGGCGGGGAGCTGTTTTTT.

The J gene is TRBJ1-5, the V gene TRBV7-9; D call uncertain. The CDR3 loop spans 15 amino acids. Per the germline V gene, CDR1 is SEHNR and CDR2 is FQNEAQ (reference sequence). The V end was cut by 1 base, the J end by 0 bases, with 7 bases between. CDR3 in amino acids: CASSLDDYSNQPQHF. Here the CDR3 DNA reads TGTGCCAGCAGCTTAGACGATTATAGCAATCAGCCCCAGCATTTT.

This chain connects TRBV2 to TRBJ2-1, with 9 positions matching TRBD1. V was pared by 6 bases and J by 7 bases, with 7 bases of the junction left unmatched. This CDR3 comprises 14 residues. The germline CDR1 and CDR2 sequences are SNHLY and FYNNEI. The CDR3 coding sequence is TGTGCCAGCAGGGGGACAGGGTTCGGGAATGAGCAGTTCTTC. Encoded protein: CASRGTGFGNEQFF.

This clonotype was seen at least ten times. The rearrangement joins TRBV11-2 to TRBJ2-3; possible D gene TRBD2, 6 bases. V lost 4 bases and J 4 bases, leaving 15 bases between the germline ends. The CDR3 is 15 amino acids. Germline V CDR1 and CDR2: SGHAT, FQNNGV. The CDR3 here is CASSSPGVRPDTQYF. DNA for the CDR3: TGTGCCAGCAGCTCACCGGGGGTTAGGCCAGATACGCAGTATTTT.

This clonotype was picked up a small number of times. The chain uses TRBV6-5 and TRBJ2-7; D call uncertain. Trimming cost V 6 bases and J 5 bases, with 20 bases left between them. The CDR3 loop spans 15 amino acids. Germline CDR1 reads MNHEY; CDR2 reads SVGAGI. CDR3 residues: CASRLTERPSNEQYV. The CDR3, as DNA: TGTGCCAGCAGGTTAACAGAGAGACCATCCAACGAGCAGTACGTC.

This clonotype has ten or more counts. The rearrangement joins TRBV12-3 or TRBV12-4 to TRBJ2-7, with unresolved D. The CDR3 extends over 12 amino acids. Trimming pared 8 bases from V and 3 bases from J, leaving 11 bases between. The CDR3 sequence: CASCPGGYEQYF. DNA for the CDR3: TGTGCCAGCTGCCCCGGTGGCTACGAGCAGTACTTC.

This clonotype has more than one count but fewer than ten. The V gene is TRBV27, the J gene TRBJ1-1, with 8 bases fitting TRBD1. The germline gives CDR1 MNHEY, CDR2 SMNVEV (reference sequence). The CDR3 has 16 amino acids. The V gene end was trimmed by 4 bases and the J gene end by 4 bases; junction bases not matched to a gene: 11. This CDR3 is CASSSGTGVGGTEAFF. Here the CDR3 DNA reads TGTGCCAGCAGTTCCGGGACAGGAGTGGGTGGCACTGAAGCTTTCTTT.

This clonotype was observed a handful of times. The chain recombines TRBV12-3 or TRBV12-4 with TRBJ2-5; D is perhaps TRBD2 (5 bases). The CDR3 is made up of 15 amino acids. V lost 5 bases to trimming and J lost 5 bases, with 18 bases between them. The chain's CDR3 is CASSMFGESRETQYF. The DNA for the CDR3 is TGTGCCAGCAGTATGTTCGGGGAATCAAGGGAGACCCAGTACTTC.